This T cell receptor (beta chain) emerged from a study of vaccination and CD4 T cells after COVID-19. Study-wide background: Convalescent persons amounted to six males plus four females, two of whom were Hispanic. Post-diagnosis, post-COVID samples were collected after a median 101 days, ranging 35 to 161. Findings and caveats of the study: Convalescent patients' median share of reactive clones seen only post-vaccination was approximately 85%. This study had few convalescent patients and no early post-infection samples.

TCRdb re-analysed the PCR reads in MiXCR, keeping a single row per CDR3 protein. The sample yields roughly 19,000 distinct CDR3 sequences, approximately 62% seen once. CDR1 and CDR2 (germline): MDHEN, SYDVKM. V lost 1 base to trimming and J lost 2 bases, with 11 bases between them. The CDR3 sequence is 15 residues long. As to this clonotype: The antigen is not known.

The J gene is TRBJ1-2, the V gene TRBV28, with D maybe TRBD1 (6 bases). This specimen consisted of CD4+ T cells from blood, obtained after SARS-CoV-2 vaccination. The sequence was obtained from a human donor who had recovered from COVID-19. CDR3 bases: TGTGCCAGCAGTTTATCCCATGGGGGCAACTATGGCTACACCTTC. This translates into CASSLSHGGNYGYTF.